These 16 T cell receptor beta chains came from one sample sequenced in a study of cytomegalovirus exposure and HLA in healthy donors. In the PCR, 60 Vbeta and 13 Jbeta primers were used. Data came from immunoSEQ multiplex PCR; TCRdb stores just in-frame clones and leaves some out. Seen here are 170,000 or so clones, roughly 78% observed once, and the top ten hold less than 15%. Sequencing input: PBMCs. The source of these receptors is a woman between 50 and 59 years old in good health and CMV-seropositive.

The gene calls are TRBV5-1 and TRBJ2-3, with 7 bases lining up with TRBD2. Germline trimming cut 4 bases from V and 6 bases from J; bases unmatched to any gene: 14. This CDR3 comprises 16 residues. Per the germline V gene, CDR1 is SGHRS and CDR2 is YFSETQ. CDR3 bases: TGCGCCAGCAGCCTCTCCGTTTCTAGCGGTTCTGATACGCAGTATTTT. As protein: CASSLSVSSGSDTQYF.

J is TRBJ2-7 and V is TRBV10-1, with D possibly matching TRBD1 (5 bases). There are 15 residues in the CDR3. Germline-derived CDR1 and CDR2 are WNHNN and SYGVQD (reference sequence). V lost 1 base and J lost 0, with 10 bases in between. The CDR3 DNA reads TGCGCCAGCAGTGAGTGGTCAGGGTCCTCCTACGAGCAGTACTTC. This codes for CASSEWSGSSYEQYF.

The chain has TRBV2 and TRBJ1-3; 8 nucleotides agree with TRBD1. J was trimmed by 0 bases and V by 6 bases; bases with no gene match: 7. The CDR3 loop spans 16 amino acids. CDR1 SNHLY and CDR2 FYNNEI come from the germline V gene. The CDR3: CASRPGTGYSGNTIYF. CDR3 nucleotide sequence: TGTGCCAGCAGACCCGGGACAGGTTACTCTGGAAACACCATATATTTT. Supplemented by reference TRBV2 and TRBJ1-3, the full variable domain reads EPEVTQTPSHQVTQMGQEVILRCVPISNHLYFYWYRQILGQKVEFLVSFYNNEISEKSEIFDDQFSVERPDGSNFTLKIRSTKLEDSAMYFCASRPGTGYSGNTIYFGEGSWLTVV.

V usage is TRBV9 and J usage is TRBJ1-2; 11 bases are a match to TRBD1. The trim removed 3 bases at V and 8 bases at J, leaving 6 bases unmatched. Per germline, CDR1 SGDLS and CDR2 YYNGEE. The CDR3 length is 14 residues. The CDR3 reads CASSASGTGGGYTF. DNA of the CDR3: TGTGCCAGCAGCGCCTCCGGGACAGGGGGGGGCTACACCTTC.

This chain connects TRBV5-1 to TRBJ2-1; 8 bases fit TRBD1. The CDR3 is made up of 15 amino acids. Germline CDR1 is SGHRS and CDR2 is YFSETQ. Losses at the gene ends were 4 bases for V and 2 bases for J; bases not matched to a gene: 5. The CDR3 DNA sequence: TGCGCCAGCAGCCTGATCAGGGGGCCCTACAATGAGCAGTTCTTC. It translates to CASSLIRGPYNEQFF.

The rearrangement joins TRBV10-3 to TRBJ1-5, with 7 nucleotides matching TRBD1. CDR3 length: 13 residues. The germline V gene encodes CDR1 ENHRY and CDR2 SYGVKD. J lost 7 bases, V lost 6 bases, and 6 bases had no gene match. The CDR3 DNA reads TGTGCCATCAGCTGGACAGGCGAACAGCCCCAGCATTTT. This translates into CAISWTGEQPQHF.

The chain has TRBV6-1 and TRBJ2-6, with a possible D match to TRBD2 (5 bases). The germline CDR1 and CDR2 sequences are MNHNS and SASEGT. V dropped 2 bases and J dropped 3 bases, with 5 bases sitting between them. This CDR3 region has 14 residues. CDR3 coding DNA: TGTGCCAGCAGTGAACGGGGTGGGGCCAACGTCCTGACTTTC. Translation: CASSERGGANVLTF.

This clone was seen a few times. Here the CDR3 DNA reads TGTGCCAGCAGTCCGACTAGCGGGGGGGCCGGCACAGATACGCAGTATTTT. This translates into CASSPTSGGAGTDTQYF. The V and J genes are TRBV6-4 and TRBJ2-3; 14 nucleotides match TRBD2. Germline CDR1 reads MRHNA; CDR2 reads SNTAGT. The CDR3 contains 17 residues. Trimming at V came to 5 bases and at J to 1 base, leaving 5 bases not matched to a gene.

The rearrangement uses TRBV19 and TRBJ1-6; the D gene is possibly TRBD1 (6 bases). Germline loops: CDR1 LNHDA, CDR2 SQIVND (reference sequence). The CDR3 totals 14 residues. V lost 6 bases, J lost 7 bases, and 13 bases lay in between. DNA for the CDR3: TGTGCCAGTAGCAGGGGTGTAGCGAATTCACCCCTCCACTTT. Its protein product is CASSRGVANSPLHF.

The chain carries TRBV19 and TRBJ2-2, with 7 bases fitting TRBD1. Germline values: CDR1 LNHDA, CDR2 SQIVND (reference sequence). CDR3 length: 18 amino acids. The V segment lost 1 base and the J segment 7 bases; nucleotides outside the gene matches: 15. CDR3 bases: TGTGCCAGTAGTATAGCCCATTCAACGTTACAGGGGAGCGGGGAGCTGTTTTTT. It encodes CASSIAHSTLQGSGELFF.

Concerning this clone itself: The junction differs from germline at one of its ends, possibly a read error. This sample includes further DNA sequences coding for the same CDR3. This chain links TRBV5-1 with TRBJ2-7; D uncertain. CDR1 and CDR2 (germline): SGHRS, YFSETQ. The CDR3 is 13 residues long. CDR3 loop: CASSLDSPYEQYF. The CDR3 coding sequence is TGCGCCAGCAGTTTGGATAGTCCCTACGAGCAGTACTTC.

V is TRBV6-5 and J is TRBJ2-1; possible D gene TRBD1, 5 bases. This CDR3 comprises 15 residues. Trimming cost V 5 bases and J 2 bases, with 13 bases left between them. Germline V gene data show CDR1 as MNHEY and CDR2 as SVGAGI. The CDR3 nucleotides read TGTGCCAGCAGTCAAGACAGTTTTCCCTACAATGAGCAGTTCTTC. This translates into CASSQDSFPYNEQFF.

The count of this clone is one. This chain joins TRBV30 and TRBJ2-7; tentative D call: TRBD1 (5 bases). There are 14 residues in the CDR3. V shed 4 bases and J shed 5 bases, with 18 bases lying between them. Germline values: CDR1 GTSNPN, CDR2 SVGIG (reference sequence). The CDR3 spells CAWTAGRGRNEQYF. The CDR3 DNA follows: TGTGCCTGGACCGCTGGTAGGGGCAGAAACGAGCAGTACTTC.

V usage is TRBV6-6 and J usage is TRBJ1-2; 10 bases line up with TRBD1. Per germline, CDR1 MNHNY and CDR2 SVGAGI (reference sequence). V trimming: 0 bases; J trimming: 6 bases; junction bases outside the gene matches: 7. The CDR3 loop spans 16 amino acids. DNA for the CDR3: TGTGCCAGCAGTTACTCCGGCGGGACAGGGGACGATGGCTACACCTTC. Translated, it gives CASSYSGGTGDDGYTF.

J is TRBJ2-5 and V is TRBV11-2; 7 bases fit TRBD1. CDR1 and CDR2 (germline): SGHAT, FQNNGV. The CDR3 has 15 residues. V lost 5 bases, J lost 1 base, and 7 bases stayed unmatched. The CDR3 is CASSPRGTVQETQYF. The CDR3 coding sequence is TGTGCCAGCAGCCCCCGAGGGACAGTCCAAGAGACCCAGTACTTC.

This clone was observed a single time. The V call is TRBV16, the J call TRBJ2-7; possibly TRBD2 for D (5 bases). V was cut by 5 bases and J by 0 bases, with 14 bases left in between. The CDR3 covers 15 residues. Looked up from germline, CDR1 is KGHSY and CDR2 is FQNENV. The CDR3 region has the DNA TGTGCCAGCAGCTGGACCGCCCGGGGCTCCTACGAGCAGTACTTC. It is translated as CASSWTARGSYEQYF. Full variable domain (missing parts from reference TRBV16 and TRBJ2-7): GEEVAQTPKHLVRGEGQKAKLYCAPIKGHSYVFWYQQVLKNEFKFLISFQNENVFDETGMPKERFSAKCLPNSPCSLEIQATKLEDSAVYFCASSWTARGSYEQYFGPGTRLTVT.